What follows is one T cell receptor (beta chain) and its context. The CDR3 extends over 17 amino acids. CDR1 and CDR2 from the germline V gene are KGHSH and LQKENI. This specimen comes from a study of monozygotic twins with inflammatory bowel disease. TCRdb processed the 5' RACE reads again and assigns one entry to each CDR3 protein, with no DNA. This repertoire includes 350,000 to 400,000 distinct CDR3 sequences. The sequence was collected from a human donor with ulcerative colitis or Crohn's disease, or a healthy co-twin of an affected twin (not recorded which). The sequenced material came from blood. This chain uses TRBV18 with TRBJ1-5; TCRdb's D gene call, TRBD1, goes unchecked for lack of DNA. The CDR3 here is CASSPRQGASSNQPQHF.